The sequence of this T cell receptor beta chain was determined in a study of memory CD4+ T cells and cytomegalovirus serostatus. General study findings and limits: CD4+ memory repertoires contained 67 of 164 reported CMV TCRbeta sequences.

The length of the CDR3 is 14 residues. The germline V gene encodes CDR1 SGHRS and CDR2 YFSETQ. Trimming pared 4 bases from V and 7 bases from J, leaving 18 bases between. The sort gate was single viable CD3+CD4+CD8-CD45RO+ cells for memory CD4+ T cells. Measured with immunoSEQ multiplex PCR; TCRdb has only the in-frame clones, and not every one. Of around 63,000 clones in the sample, over 60% were seen once. A remark on this clone: The antigen remains undetermined.

This clonotype originated in an adult in good health and CMV-seronegative. Some clones in this sample may be carry-over from other donors' samples. The sample was memory CD4+ T cells from blood. The chain links TRBV5-1 to TRBJ2-7; D is ambiguous. CDR3 DNA: TGCGCCAGCAGCCTGGGTGACTCCTTGGGAGAGCAGTACTTC. Its protein is CASSLGDSLGEQYF.